The next 23 T cell receptor beta chains were all read from a single sample in a study of monozygotic twins with inflammatory bowel disease. One entry per CDR3 protein, without DNA, is what TCRdb gives after re-calling the 5' RACE reads. There are roughly 170,000 distinct CDR3 sequences in the sample, with about 8% held by the top ten. Material: blood. The origin of the receptors is a human donor with ulcerative colitis or Crohn's disease, or a healthy co-twin of an affected twin (not recorded which).

This chain links TRBV7-2 with TRBJ1-1. Germline-derived CDR1 and CDR2 are SGHTA and FQGNSA. There are 15 residues in the CDR3. This CDR3 is CASSPSAVLNTEAFF.

V and J are TRBV28 and TRBJ2-3; the TCRdb call, TRBD2, lacks DNA for checking. Per the germline V gene, CDR1 is MDHEN and CDR2 is SYDVKM. The CDR3 totals 17 residues. CDR3 sequence: CASRPSGSLRGTDTQYF.

The chain has TRBV7-9 and TRBJ2-7; TCRdb's D gene call, TRBD1, goes unchecked for lack of DNA. Germline V lookup: CDR1 SEHNR, CDR2 FQNEAQ (reference sequence). This CDR3 comprises 15 residues. The CDR3 here is CASSLAEGADYEQYF.

The gene calls are TRBV27 and TRBJ2-1; lacking DNA, the TRBD2 call made by TCRdb goes unchecked. Germline CDR1 reads MNHEY; CDR2 reads SMNVEV (reference sequence). The CDR3 has 17 amino acids. This CDR3 reads CASDRGSSGRIYNEQFF.

This sequence joins TRBV10-3 and TRBJ2-5; TCRdb indicates TRBD1, and absent DNA this call remains unverified. The CDR3 totals 13 residues. The V gene's germline CDR1 is ENHRY and CDR2 SYGVKD. The CDR3 protein is CAIRGQYQETQYF.

The chain recombines TRBV6-2 or TRBV6-3 with TRBJ2-2. Germline V gives CDR1 MNHEY, CDR2 SVGEGT. CDR3 length equals 12 residues. CDR3 in amino acids: CASSYSPGELFF.

This rearrangement joins TRBV6-5 to TRBJ1-6; there is no DNA to check the TCRdb D call of TRBD1. The CDR3 spans 16 residues. The germline gives CDR1 MNHEY, CDR2 SVGAGI. CDR3: CASSYSIGQSFSPLHF.

This sequence joins TRBV20-1 and TRBJ2-2; TCRdb lists TRBD2, though no DNA is available to test this call. Germline loops: CDR1 DFQATT, CDR2 SNEGSKA (reference sequence). This CDR3 spans 17 amino acids. CDR3 region: CSAPGLAGLANTGELFF.

The chain joins TRBV5-1 to TRBJ2-7; the D call of TRBD1 rests on TCRdb alone, since no DNA is present to check it. The CDR3 length is 16 residues. Germline loops: CDR1 SGHRS, CDR2 YFSETQ. The CDR3 sequence is CASSLGGTGSAYEQYF.

The chain employs TRBV18 and TRBJ2-5; there is no DNA to check the TCRdb D call of TRBD1. The germline CDR1 and CDR2 sequences are KGHSH and LQKENI. The CDR3 is 14 residues long. The CDR3 loop reads CASSPLAPQETQYF.

The chain recombines TRBV3-1 with TRBJ2-7; lacking DNA, the TRBD2 call made by TCRdb goes unchecked. The germline V gene encodes CDR1 LGHDT and CDR2 YNNKEL (reference sequence). This CDR3 contains 16 residues. The CDR3 is CASSPLGLAGDYEQYF.

V is TRBV6-1 and J is TRBJ2-1; TCRdb reports TRBD1, a call that lacks DNA to check it against. Per the germline V gene, CDR1 is MNHNS and CDR2 is SASEGT. The CDR3 is 15 residues long. The chain's CDR3 is CASSDRVGSYNEQFF.

The chain is built from TRBV7-2 and TRBJ1-1. Germline CDR1 SGHTA, CDR2 FQGNSA. The CDR3 runs 13 residues. The CDR3 region is CASSSRVNTEAFF.

This sequence joins TRBV3-1 and TRBJ1-2. Germline V CDR1 and CDR2: LGHDT, YNNKEL (reference sequence). This CDR3 has 18 residues. This CDR3 is CASSTGLSLIPSNYGYTF.

The chain has TRBV5-1 and TRBJ1-2; TCRdb designates TRBD1, a call that cannot be tested without DNA. Germline V gene lookup returns CDR1 SGHRS and CDR2 YFSETQ. The CDR3 runs to 14 residues. CDR3 residues: CASSLGGQDYGYTF. Looking up the rest from reference TRBV5-1 and TRBJ1-2 gives the full variable domain: KAGVTQTPRYLIKTRGQQVTLSCSPISGHRSVSWYQQTPGQGLQFLFEYFSETQRNKGNFPGRFSGRQFSNSRSEMNVSTLELGDSALYLCASSLGGQDYGYTFGSGTRLTVV.

V is TRBV20-1 and J is TRBJ2-7; checking the TCRdb D call of TRBD2 is not possible without DNA. In germline, CDR1 is DFQATT, CDR2 SNEGSKA (reference sequence). The CDR3 extends over 14 amino acids. The chain's CDR3 is CSARVPGGDYEQYF.

The chain joins TRBV28 to TRBJ2-1; lacking DNA, the TRBD1 call made by TCRdb goes unchecked. This CDR3 has 16 amino acids. CDR1 MDHEN and CDR2 SYDVKM come from the germline V gene. CDR3 region: CASSALGGSSYNEQFF.

The rearrangement uses TRBV10-1 and TRBJ2-5; TCRdb lists TRBD1, though no DNA is available to test this call. The CDR3 spans 15 residues. Germline V gene data show CDR1 as WNHNN and CDR2 as SYGVQD (reference sequence). CDR3 loop: CASSGDRGLYETQYF.

V and J are TRBV20-1 and TRBJ1-4; TCRdb selects TRBD1, and the lack of DNA leaves this call unchecked. The CDR3 sequence is 13 residues long. From germline, CDR1 is DFQATT and CDR2 SNEGSKA (reference sequence). CDR3 region: CSAPRGRNEKLFF.

This sequence joins TRBV30 and TRBJ2-1. Per germline, CDR1 GTSNPN and CDR2 SVGIG (reference sequence). The CDR3 is 11 amino acids. CDR3 sequence: CAWLRDNEQFF.

The rearrangement joins TRBV7-8 to TRBJ1-2; without DNA, the TCRdb call of TRBD1 cannot be checked. Germline-derived CDR1 and CDR2 are SGHVS and FQNEAQ. The CDR3 is made up of 16 amino acids. This chain's CDR3 is CASSSPSGTGGLGYTF.

V is TRBV7-8 and J is TRBJ2-7; the D call of TRBD1 rests on TCRdb alone, since no DNA is present to check it. Per germline, CDR1 SGHVS and CDR2 FQNEAQ. CDR3 length: 14 residues. The CDR3 reads CASSLDLGGYEQYF.

The chain joins TRBV27 to TRBJ2-5. Germline loops: CDR1 MNHEY, CDR2 SMNVEV (reference sequence). This CDR3 is 13 amino acids long. The CDR3 protein is CASRRRGRETQYF.